This T cell receptor (beta chain) was identified during a study of cytomegalovirus exposure and HLA in healthy donors. Broader study findings: An analysis that was carried out later associated 16,000 or so TCR beta sequences with HLA alleles at 0.05 false discovery rate. Cytomegalovirus-associated status was assigned to about 170 TCR beta chains.

Concerning this clone: Antigen specificity is unknown.

Primers: 60 Vbeta forward and 13 Jbeta reverse. Some clones are missing from TCRdb's copy, which holds only in-frame ones; the method was immunoSEQ multiplex PCR. The sample has approximately 93,000 clones; 70% to 80% are singletons. Germline V lookup: CDR1 MGHRA, CDR2 YSYEKL. The CDR3 totals 13 residues. The germline V and J ends were trimmed by 0 bases and 7 bases, with 6 bases remaining between them. Specimen: PBMCs. The receptor was isolated from a male donor in good health and CMV-seropositive. The V gene is TRBV4-1, the J gene TRBJ1-4, with D hard to call. The DNA of the CDR3 is TGCGCCAGCAGCCAAGAGCGGGGTGAAAAACTGTTTTTT. This sequence encodes CASSQERGEKLFF.